The 4 T cell receptor beta chains listed next were all sequenced from one sample in a study of shared clonotypes between healthy human individuals. This table comes from immunoSEQ multiplex PCR, and its TCRdb copy is limited to in-frame clones, with some not included. The sample holds more than 2 million clones, roughly 94% seen once. The sample consisted of naive CD4+ T cells sorted from blood. As to subset: CD45RA+ positively selected. All receptors come from a man aged 18 to 35 in good health.

The V and J genes are TRBV7-2 and TRBJ2-7; 8 bases fit TRBD2. The CDR3 contains 14 residues. With 5 bases clipped from V and 4 bases from J, the junction kept 7 bases outside the gene matches. Germline values: CDR1 SGHTA, CDR2 FQGNSA. The CDR3 coding sequence is TGTGCCAGCAGCCGGGCCAGCGGGGGTTACGAGCAGTACTTC. Its translation: CASSRASGGYEQYF.

CDR3 residues: CASSLPLTGGRGSYTF. CDR3 DNA: TGCGCCAGCAGCTTGCCCCTGACAGGAGGACGAGGAAGCTACACCTTC. J is TRBJ1-2 and V is TRBV5-1, with D maybe TRBD1 (6 bases). CDR1 is SGHRS, CDR2 YFSETQ, per germline. This CDR3 has 16 residues. V lost 1 base to trimming and J lost 9 bases, with 22 bases between them.

The chain employs TRBV7-2 and TRBJ2-1, with 11 bases that match TRBD2. From germline, CDR1 is SGHTA and CDR2 FQGNSA. This CDR3 spans 15 amino acids. V shed 2 bases and J 10 bases; nucleotides not matched to a gene: 7. The CDR3 region has the DNA TGTGCCAGCAGCTTAAGACCACTAGCGGGAGACGAGCAGTTCTTC. Encoded protein: CASSLRPLAGDEQFF.

For this clone: Other DNA variants within this sample encode the same CDR3. The genes are TRBV5-6 and TRBJ2-7; D is undetermined. CDR1 and CDR2 (germline): SGHDT, YYEEEE. The CDR3 is 11 residues long. Trimming shortened V by 5 bases and J by 4 bases, and 7 bases separated the two germline ends. CDR3 DNA sequence: TGTGCCAGCAGTTTTGAGTACGAGCAGTACTTC. Its protein is CASSFEYEQYF.